These 19 T cell receptor beta chains originate from one sample sequenced in a study of metastatic and nonmetastatic thyroid tumors. MiXCR reprocessed the PCR reads for TCRdb. The sample records 20,000 to 25,000 clones, around 20% being singletons. Patients were all untreated before their thyroid surgery. The sample taken for sequencing was blood. These receptors were taken from a female donor with papillary thyroid cancer or a benign thyroid nodule (not recorded which). Some clones in this sample may be carry-over from other donors' samples.

This clone was counted at least ten times. The chain couples TRBV7-9 to TRBJ1-1; D is uncertain. With 7 bases removed from V and 6 bases from J, the gap between germline ends came to 21 bases. This CDR3 has 15 amino acids. Looked up from germline, CDR1 is SEHNR and CDR2 is FQNEAQ (reference sequence). DNA of the CDR3: TGTGCCAGCACGGGCACCGGATTTAGATACCCTGAAGCTTTCTTT. Translation: CASTGTGFRYPEAFF. Based on the CDR3 plus reference TRBV7-9 and TRBJ1-1, the full variable domain is DTGVSQNPRHKITKRGQNVTFRCDPISEHNRLYWYRQTLGQGPEFLTYFQNEAQLEKSRLLSDRFSAERPKGSFSTLEIQRTEQGDSAMYLCASTGTGFRYPEAFFGQGTRLTVV.

The J gene is TRBJ2-2, the V gene TRBV11-3, with unresolved D. Germline CDR1 is SGHNT and CDR2 is YENEEA. With 8 bases removed from V and 7 bases from J, the gap between germline ends came to 8 bases. This CDR3 has 11 residues. CDR3 amino acids: CASRNNGELFF. CDR3 nucleotides: TGTGCCAGCCGGAATAACGGGGAGCTGTTTTTT.

This clone occurred many times. V and J are TRBV6-1 and TRBJ2-3; no definite D call. Germline CDR1 reads MNHNS; CDR2 reads SASEGT. V was pared by 7 bases and J by 4 bases, with 12 bases between. The CDR3 is 13 residues long. The CDR3 loop is CASKPTGADTQYF. CDR3 in DNA: TGTGCCAGCAAACCGACGGGCGCAGATACGCAGTATTTT.

This clone was detected only once. The rearrangement joins TRBV11-2 to TRBJ2-7; 7 positions agree with TRBD1. Germline CDR1 reads SGHAT; CDR2 reads FQNNGV. After removal of 5 bases from V and 4 bases from J, the junction contained 8 bases not matched to a gene. The CDR3 contains 14 residues. CDR3 DNA sequence: TGTGCCAGCAGCGCACCGGGACAGAAGTACGAGCAGTACTTC. Its protein product is CASSAPGQKYEQYF.

As for this clone: The same CDR3 is also encoded by other DNA sequences in this sample. The gene calls are TRBV7-2 and TRBJ1-1, with a possible D match to TRBD1 (5 bases). Germline lookup yields CDR1 SGHTA and CDR2 FQGNSA. This CDR3 is built from 14 residues. V was trimmed by 1 base and J by 11 bases, leaving 17 bases between them. In DNA, the CDR3 is TGTGCCAGCAGCTTAGGTAGATTGGGACTGGGGGCTTTCTTT. It is translated as CASSLGRLGLGAFF.

This clone is labeled medium-sized. The chain employs TRBV30 and TRBJ1-2; no definite D call. V dropped 2 bases and J dropped 3 bases, with 13 bases sitting between them. The V gene's germline CDR1 is GTSNPN and CDR2 SVGIG (reference sequence). CDR3 length equals 14 residues. The chain's CDR3 is CAWSPTGRDYGYTF. The CDR3 region has the DNA TGTGCCTGGAGTCCCACGGGGAGAGACTATGGCTACACCTTC. The variable domain in full, completed from reference TRBV30 and TRBJ1-2, reads SQTIHQWPATLVQPVGSPLSLECTVEGTSNPNLYWYRQAAGRGLQLLFYSVGIGQISSEVPQNLSASRPQDRQFILSSKKLLLSDSGFYLCAWSPTGRDYGYTFGSGTRLTVV.

Turning to this clone: The junction departs from germline at one end; a sequencing error may be responsible. This sequence joins TRBV30 and TRBJ2-6; perhaps TRBD1 as D (5 bases). CDR3 length: 15 residues. Germline lookup yields CDR1 GTSNPN and CDR2 SVGIG (reference sequence). In nucleotides, the CDR3 is TGTGCCTGGAGTGTAGGTGAATCTGGGGCCAACGCCCTGACTTTC. Amino acid sequence: CAWSVGESGANALTF. Drawing the rest from reference TRBV30 and TRBJ2-6, the complete variable domain is SQTIHQWPATLVQPVGSPLSLECTVEGTSNPNLYWYRQAAGRGLQLLFYSVGIGQISSEVPQNLSASRPQDRQFILSSKKLLLSDSGFYLCAWSVGESGANALTFGAGSRLTVL.

This clone has at least ten counts. Relative to the germline gene, one junction end is altered; a read error may explain this. The CDR3 sequence: CASSRGLAGVNEQLF. The CDR3 coding sequence is TGTGCCAGCAGCAGAGGACTAGCGGGGGTGAATGAGCAGCTCTTC. V and J are TRBV7-2 and TRBJ2-1; TRBD2 matches 13 bases. Germline values: CDR1 SGHTA, CDR2 FQGNSA. This CDR3 is 15 amino acids long.

The table lists this clone with many counts. The rearrangement uses TRBV5-1 and TRBJ2-2; 8 positions match TRBD2. After removal of 4 bases from V and 0 bases from J, the junction contained 5 bases not matched to a gene. Germline CDR1 SGHRS, CDR2 YFSETQ. This CDR3 is built from 16 residues. The DNA for the CDR3 is TGCGCCAGCAGCACCGGGAGGGCGACGAACACCGGGGAGCTGTTTTTT. Translation: CASSTGRATNTGELFF.

Ten or more counts support this clone. The chain uses TRBV11-3 and TRBJ2-1; D is ambiguous. The CDR3 contains 16 residues. Germline V gene sequence: CDR1 SGHNT, CDR2 YENEEA. Trimming stripped 5 bases from V and 0 bases from J, with 14 bases between. CDR3 DNA sequence: TGTGCCAGCAGCCCCAGGACCGAAAGCTCCTACAATGAGCAGTTCTTC. It yields the protein CASSPRTESSYNEQFF.

Worth noting for this clone: It may be a read error: a sequence one base away is much more abundant. J is TRBJ2-5 and V is TRBV28; no clear D. The germline gives CDR1 MDHEN, CDR2 SYDVKM. Trimming removed 10 bases at V and 4 bases at J, with 13 bases between. The CDR3 length is 12 residues. The CDR3 here is CAISWTLETQYF. The DNA for the CDR3 is TGTGCCATCTCATGGACCCTAGAGACCCAGTACTTC.

As concerns this clone: A much larger clone lies one base from this, so it may be a read error. V gene TRBV5-4 combines with J gene TRBJ2-2; weak D call: TRBD2 (5 bases). V lost 4 bases and J 7 bases, leaving 11 bases between the germline ends. Germline V gene data show CDR1 as SGHNT and CDR2 as YYREEE (reference sequence). The CDR3 runs 13 residues. This CDR3 reads CASSLERGGELFF. The CDR3 DNA follows: TGTGCCAGCAGCCTCGAACGGGGCGGGGAGCTGTTTTTT.

This clone was seen at least ten times. The chain recombines TRBV19 with TRBJ1-4; the D is unclear. This CDR3 spans 13 amino acids. The ends were cut back, 3 bases at V and 9 bases at J, with 11 bases in the middle. Germline assignment: CDR1 LNHDA and CDR2 SQIVND (reference sequence). CDR3 region: CASSMSRTKKLFF. The DNA for the CDR3 is TGTGCCAGTAGTATGAGTAGGACGAAAAAACTGTTTTTT.

By frequency in the sample, this clone is medium-sized. V gene TRBV30 combines with J gene TRBJ1-6, with D possibly matching TRBD1 (5 bases). V lost 1 base and J lost 10, with 14 bases in between. The CDR3 covers 14 residues. Germline V gene lookup returns CDR1 GTSNPN and CDR2 SVGIG (reference sequence). The DNA for the CDR3 is TGTGCCTGGAGTGGAGGGCAGGGAAGCTCACCCCTCCACTTT. This sequence encodes CAWSGGQGSSPLHF.

The table lists this clone with many counts. This chain connects TRBV19 to TRBJ1-2; 9 nucleotides line up with TRBD1. The germline V gene has CDR1 LNHDA and CDR2 SQIVND (reference sequence). The CDR3 runs 15 residues. Trimming at V came to 5 bases and at J to 4 bases, leaving 8 bases not matched to a gene. The CDR3 protein is CASSDRTGGGYGYTF. In DNA form, the CDR3 reads TGTGCCAGTAGTGACCGAACAGGGGGCGGCTATGGCTACACCTTC.

This clone was picked up many times. At one end the junction does not follow the germline gene, possibly because of a read error. V gene TRBV7-7 combines with J gene TRBJ2-5; 8 nucleotides match TRBD2. The CDR3 covers 14 residues. Germline CDR1 and CDR2: SSHAT and FNYEAQ (reference sequence). CDR3 sequence: CASSHGTRGETQYF. DNA of the CDR3: TGTGCTAGCAGCCACGGGACTAGAGGAGAGACCCAGTACTTC. Together with reference TRBV7-7 and TRBJ2-5, the CDR3 gives the full variable domain: GAGVSQSPRYKVTKRGQDVTLRCDPISSHATLYWYQQALGQGPEFLTYFNYEAQPDKSGLPSDRFSAERPEGSISTLTIQRTEQRDSAMYRCASSHGTRGETQYFGPGTRLLVL.

V and J are TRBV30 and TRBJ2-1; no clear D. Trimming removed 7 bases from V and 5 bases from J, with 12 bases in between. Germline CDR1 reads GTSNPN; CDR2 reads SVGIG (reference sequence). The CDR3 totals 12 residues. The CDR3 region has the DNA TGTGCCTTCCCCGGGCGACACAATGAGCAGTTCTTC. This encodes CAFPGRHNEQFF.

This chain connects TRBV3-1 to TRBJ1-5; D unclear. The CDR3 contains 14 residues. The ends were cut back, 3 bases at V and 2 bases at J, with 8 bases in the middle. Per germline, CDR1 LGHDT and CDR2 YNNKEL (reference sequence). The CDR3 protein is CASSQEIRNQPQHF. Written as DNA, the CDR3 is TGTGCCAGCAGCCAGGAGATTCGCAATCAGCCCCAGCATTTT.

By proportion, this clone is medium-sized. This chain links TRBV12-3 or TRBV12-4 with TRBJ2-7, with 10 nucleotides matching TRBD1. The V segment lost 5 bases and the J segment 6 bases; nucleotides outside the gene matches: 10. The CDR3 contains 15 residues. The CDR3 loop reads CASSRAGTGDGEQYF. In DNA, the CDR3 is TGTGCCAGCAGTCGAGCCGGGACAGGGGACGGCGAGCAGTACTTC.